The following is a TCR beta chain sequence with its context. Using a constant-region primer together with ProtoScript II reverse transcriptase, TCR beta cDNA was made from roughly 500 ng of total RNA. Library construction for TCR beta comprised three nested multiplex PCR rounds performed with slightly modified ARM-PCR. TRBV1-TRBV30 forward and Cbeta reverse primers drove the first two roughly 10-cycle rounds. TCRdb processed the multiplex PCR reads anew with MiXCR; each CDR3 protein has one entry. The data show more than 95,000 distinct CDR3 sequences, 64% seen once. This CDR3 comprises 11 residues. Germline V gene data show CDR1 as LNHDA and CDR2 as SQIVND (reference sequence). V lost 5 bases to trimming and J lost 6 bases, with 8 bases between them. The data were obtained in a study of tumor-infiltrating lymphocytes in primary liver carcinoma. Study-wide context: Tumors were stage T1-T3 N0M0, roughly 4 to 11 cm across.

Total RNA and DNA came together from roughly 20-30 mg of bulk tissue without cell sorting. The TCR was taken from a woman in her fifties or sixties with primary liver carcinoma and hepatitis B virus infection. Sequences were obtained from liver tumor tissue from sampling region 3. Subset denoted: tumor region T3, left-lateral pole. This sequence joins TRBV19 and TRBJ2-7, with D perhaps TRBD2 (5 bases). The CDR3 DNA follows: TGTGCCAGTAGTCGGGGTTCCGAGCAGTACTTC. Translated, it gives CASSRGSEQYF.